This TCR beta chain derives from a study of CD8 T cells in ankylosing spondylitis. Study-level points and caveats: Within peripheral blood, clones linked to disease were CD8+ and relatively rare.

About this clonotype: Its antigen is undetermined.

The germline CDR1 and CDR2 sequences are LGHDT and YNNKEL (reference sequence). The V gene lost 3 bases and the J gene lost 1 base, with 16 bases spanning the gap. This CDR3 has 18 residues. Quantitative 5'-RACE with molecular barcodes was used to make the TCR beta libraries. TCRdb reanalysed the 5' RACE reads using MiXCR and keeps one entry per CDR3 protein. The repertoire holds roughly 120,000 distinct CDR3 sequences, with roughly an eighth as singletons. V gene TRBV3-1 combines with J gene TRBJ2-6; TRBD1 or TRBD2 may be the D gene (5 bases each). Material: blood, either unsorted or a sorted T cell fraction (not recorded which). This sequence was found in a female donor with ankylosing spondylitis or in good health (not recorded which). CDR3 in amino acids: CASSQTGTVASGANVLTF. CDR3 bases: TGTGCCAGCAGCCAGACCGGGACGGTCGCTTCTGGGGCCAACGTCCTGACTTTC.